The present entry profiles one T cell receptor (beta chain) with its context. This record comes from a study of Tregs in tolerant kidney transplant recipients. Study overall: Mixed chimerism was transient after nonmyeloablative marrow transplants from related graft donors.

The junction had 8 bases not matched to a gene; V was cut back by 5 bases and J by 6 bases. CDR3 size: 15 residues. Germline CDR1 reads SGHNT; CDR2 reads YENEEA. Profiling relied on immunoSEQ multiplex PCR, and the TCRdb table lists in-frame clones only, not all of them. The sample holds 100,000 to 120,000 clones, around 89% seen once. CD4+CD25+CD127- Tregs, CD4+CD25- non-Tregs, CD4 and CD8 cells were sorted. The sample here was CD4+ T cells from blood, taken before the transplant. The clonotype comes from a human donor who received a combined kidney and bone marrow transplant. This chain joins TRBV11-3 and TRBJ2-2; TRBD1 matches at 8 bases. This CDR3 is CASSAGQEFSGELFF. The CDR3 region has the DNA TGTGCCAGCAGCGCGGGACAGGAGTTCTCCGGGGAGCTGTTTTTT.